This entry features one T cell receptor beta chain sequence. Antigen specificity is unknown. Trimming removed 4 bases from V and 5 bases from J, with 15 bases in between. The CDR3 totals 14 residues. Per germline, CDR1 SGHRS and CDR2 YFSETQ. As to time point: sample taken at primary tumor resection. 72 TRACERx patients with early, untreated non-small cell lung cancer donated samples. Tumor, nontumor lung or frozen PBMC supplied whole RNA, sequenced without sorting. One entry per CDR3 protein results from TCRdb running MiXCR on the 5' RACE reads. The repertoire holds fewer than 12,000 distinct CDR3 sequences, over 9.5% seen once, with 35% to 45% in the top ten. The sample is drawn from a study of spatial heterogeneity in lung cancer. Study background: Fewer alpha-chain than beta-chain sequences were consistently detected.

General observations from the study: For expanded intratumoral alpha and beta TCRs, counts tracked tumor mutation counts.

The clonotype was recovered from a male donor with early-stage non-small cell lung cancer. V and J are TRBV5-1 and TRBJ1-2, with D uncertain. The sample consisted of lung tumor tissue, taken at surgery. CDR3 sequence (DNA): TGCGCCAGCAGCGCTGGGTCTAGAGCATATGGCTACACCTTC. It translates to CASSAGSRAYGYTF.